This T cell receptor beta chain was obtained from a study of shared clonotypes between healthy human individuals. On the study more broadly: The donors, a couple of women and three men, were aged 18 to 49. Notes on the study in general: In this cohort, only blood was sampled, and tissue repertoires likely differ.

The deep-level immunoSEQ assay was used. Clones were sequenced by immunoSEQ multiplex PCR, and TCRdb holds only the in-frame ones, with some missing. The repertoire has roughly 500,000 clones, roughly 80% of them found once; the top ten carry around 12%. Some 90 million PBMCs served as the genomic DNA source for unsorted samples. Comment on this clone: Its cognate antigen is unknown.

Germline-derived CDR1 and CDR2 are MNHEY and SMNVEV (reference sequence). This CDR3 spans 15 amino acids. Trimming removed 2 bases from V and 4 bases from J, with 11 bases in between. Specimen: PBMCs. This sequence joins TRBV27 and TRBJ2-2, with D uncertain. The source is a woman aged 40 to 50 in good health. Some clones in this sample may be carry-over from other donors' samples. In DNA, the CDR3 is TGTGCCAGCAGTTTAATGGCGTCGAGCACCGGGGAGCTGTTTTTT. This translates into CASSLMASSTGELFF.